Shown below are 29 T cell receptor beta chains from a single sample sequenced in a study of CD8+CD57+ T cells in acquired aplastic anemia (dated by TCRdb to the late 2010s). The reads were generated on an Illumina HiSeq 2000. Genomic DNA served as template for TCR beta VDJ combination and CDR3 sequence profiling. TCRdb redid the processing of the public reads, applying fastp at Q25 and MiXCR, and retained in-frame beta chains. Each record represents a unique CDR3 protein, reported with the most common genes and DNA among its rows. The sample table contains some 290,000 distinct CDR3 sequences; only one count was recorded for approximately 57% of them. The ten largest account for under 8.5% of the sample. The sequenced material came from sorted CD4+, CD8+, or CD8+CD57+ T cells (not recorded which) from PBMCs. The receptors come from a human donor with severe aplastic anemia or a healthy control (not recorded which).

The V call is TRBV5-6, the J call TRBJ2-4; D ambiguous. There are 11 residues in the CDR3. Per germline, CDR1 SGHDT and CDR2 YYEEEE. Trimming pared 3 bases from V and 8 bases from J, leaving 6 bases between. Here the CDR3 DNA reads TGTGCCAGCAGCTCAGGTGACATTCAGTACTTC. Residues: CASSSGDIQYF.

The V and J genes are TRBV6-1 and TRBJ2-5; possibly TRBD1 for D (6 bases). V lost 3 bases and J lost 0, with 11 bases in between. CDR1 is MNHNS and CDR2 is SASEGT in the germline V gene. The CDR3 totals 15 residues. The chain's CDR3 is CASSDLDRYQETQYF. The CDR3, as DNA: TGTGCCAGCAGTGATTTAGACAGGTACCAAGAGACCCAGTACTTC.

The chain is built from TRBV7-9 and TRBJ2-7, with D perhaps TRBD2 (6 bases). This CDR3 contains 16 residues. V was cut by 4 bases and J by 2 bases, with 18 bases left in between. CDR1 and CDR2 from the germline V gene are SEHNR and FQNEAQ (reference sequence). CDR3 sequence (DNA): TGTGCCAGCAGCTCGAGGGAAGTAGCGGACCCCTACGAGCAGTACTTC. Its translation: CASSSREVADPYEQYF.

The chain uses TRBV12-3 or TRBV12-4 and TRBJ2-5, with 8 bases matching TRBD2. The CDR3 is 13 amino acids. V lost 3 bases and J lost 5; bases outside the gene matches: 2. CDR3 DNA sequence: TGTGCCAGCAGTTTTCGGGGGGGGGAGACCCAGTACTTC. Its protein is CASSFRGGETQYF.

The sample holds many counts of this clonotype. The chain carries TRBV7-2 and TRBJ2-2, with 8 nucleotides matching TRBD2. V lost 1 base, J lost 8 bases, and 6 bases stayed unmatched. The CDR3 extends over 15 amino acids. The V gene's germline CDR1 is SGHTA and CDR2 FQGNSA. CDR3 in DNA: TGTGCCAGCAGCTTAGGTCGTCGACTAGCGGGGGAGCTGTTTTTT. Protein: CASSLGRRLAGELFF.

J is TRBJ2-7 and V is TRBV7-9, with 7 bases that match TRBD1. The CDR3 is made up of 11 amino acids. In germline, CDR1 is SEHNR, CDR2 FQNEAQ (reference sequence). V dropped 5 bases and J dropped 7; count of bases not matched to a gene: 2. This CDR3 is CASSRGQEQYF. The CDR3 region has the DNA TGTGCCAGCAGCCGGGGACAGGAGCAGTACTTC.

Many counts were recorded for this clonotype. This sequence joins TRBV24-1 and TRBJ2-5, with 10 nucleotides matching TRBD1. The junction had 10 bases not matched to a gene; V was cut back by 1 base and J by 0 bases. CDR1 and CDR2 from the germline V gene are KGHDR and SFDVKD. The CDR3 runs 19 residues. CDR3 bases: TGTGCCACCAGTGATTTCTCACCAGGACAGGGGGGAAACCAAGAGACCCAGTACTTC. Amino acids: CATSDFSPGQGGNQETQYF.

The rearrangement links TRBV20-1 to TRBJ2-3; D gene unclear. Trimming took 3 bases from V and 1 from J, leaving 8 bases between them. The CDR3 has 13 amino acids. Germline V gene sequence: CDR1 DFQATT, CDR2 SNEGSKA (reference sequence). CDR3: CSARGLGTDTQYF. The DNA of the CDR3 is TGCAGTGCTAGGGGGTTAGGCACAGATACGCAGTATTTT.

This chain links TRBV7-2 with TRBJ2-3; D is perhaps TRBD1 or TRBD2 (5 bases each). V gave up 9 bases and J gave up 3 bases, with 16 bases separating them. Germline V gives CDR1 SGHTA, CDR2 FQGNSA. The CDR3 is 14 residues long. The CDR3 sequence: CASRPGTLTDTQYF. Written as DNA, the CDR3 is TGTGCCAGTAGACCCGGGACCCTTACAGATACGCAGTATTTT.

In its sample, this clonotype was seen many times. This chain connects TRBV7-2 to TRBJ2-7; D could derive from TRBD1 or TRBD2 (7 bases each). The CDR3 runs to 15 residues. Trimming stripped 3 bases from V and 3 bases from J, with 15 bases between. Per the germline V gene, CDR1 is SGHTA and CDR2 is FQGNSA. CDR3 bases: TGTGCCAGCAGCTTGGTCAGGGGGGGGAGCTACGAGCAGTACTTC. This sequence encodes CASSLVRGGSYEQYF.

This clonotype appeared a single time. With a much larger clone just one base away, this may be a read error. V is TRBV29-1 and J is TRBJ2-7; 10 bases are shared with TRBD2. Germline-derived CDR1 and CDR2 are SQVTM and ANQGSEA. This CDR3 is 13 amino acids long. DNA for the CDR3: TGCGGCGCCTTGAAGCGGGAGGGTAACGAGCAGTACTTC. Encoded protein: CGALKREGNEQYF.

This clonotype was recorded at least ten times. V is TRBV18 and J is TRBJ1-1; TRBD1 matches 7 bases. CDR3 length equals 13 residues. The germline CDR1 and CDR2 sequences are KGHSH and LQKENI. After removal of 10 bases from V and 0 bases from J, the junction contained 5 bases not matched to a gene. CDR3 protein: CATRDSLNTEAFF. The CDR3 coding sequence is TGTGCCACCCGGGACAGCCTGAACACTGAAGCTTTCTTT.

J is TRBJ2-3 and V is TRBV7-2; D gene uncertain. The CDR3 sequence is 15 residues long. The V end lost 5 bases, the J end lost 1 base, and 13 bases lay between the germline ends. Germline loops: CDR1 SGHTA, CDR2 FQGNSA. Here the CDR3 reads CASSQGRGRTDTQYF. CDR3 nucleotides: TGTGCCAGCAGCCAAGGCCGCGGACGCACAGATACGCAGTATTTT.

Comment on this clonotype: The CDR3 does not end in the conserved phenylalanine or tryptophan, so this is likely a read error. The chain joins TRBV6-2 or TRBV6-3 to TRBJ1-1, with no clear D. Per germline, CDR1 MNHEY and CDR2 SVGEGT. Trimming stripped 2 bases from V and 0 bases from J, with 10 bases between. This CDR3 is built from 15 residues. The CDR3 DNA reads TGTGCCAGCAGTTACCGGGGTATCATGAACACTGAAGCTTTCCTT. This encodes CASSYRGIMNTEAFL.

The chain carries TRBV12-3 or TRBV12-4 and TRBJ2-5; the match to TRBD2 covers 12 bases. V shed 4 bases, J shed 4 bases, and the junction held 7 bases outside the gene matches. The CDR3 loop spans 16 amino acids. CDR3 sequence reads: CASSSWTSGEGETQYF. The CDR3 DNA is TGTGCCAGCAGTTCATGGACTAGCGGGGAAGGAGAGACCCAGTACTTC.

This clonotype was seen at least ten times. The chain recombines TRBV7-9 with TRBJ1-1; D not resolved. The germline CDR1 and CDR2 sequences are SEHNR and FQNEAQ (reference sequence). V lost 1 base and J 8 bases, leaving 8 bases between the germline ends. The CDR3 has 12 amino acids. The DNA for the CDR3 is TGTGCCAGCAGCTTAGGCGCCACCGAAGCTTTCTTT. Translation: CASSLGATEAFF.

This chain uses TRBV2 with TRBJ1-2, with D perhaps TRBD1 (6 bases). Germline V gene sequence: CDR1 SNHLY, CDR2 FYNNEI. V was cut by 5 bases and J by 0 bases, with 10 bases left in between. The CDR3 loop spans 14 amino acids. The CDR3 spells CASSTGQSNYGYTF. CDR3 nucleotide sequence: TGTGCCAGCAGTACCGGACAGTCTAACTATGGCTACACCTTC. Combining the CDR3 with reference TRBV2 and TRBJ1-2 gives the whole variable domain EPEVTQTPSHQVTQMGQEVILRCVPISNHLYFYWYRQILGQKVEFLVSFYNNEISEKSEIFDDQFSVERPDGSNFTLKIRSTKLEDSAMYFCASSTGQSNYGYTFGSGTRLTVV.

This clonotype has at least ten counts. CDR3 nucleotide sequence: TGTGCCAGCAGCCTTCCCGAGACAGGGGCCCCCTACGAGCAGTACTTC. Translation gives CASSLPETGAPYEQYF. The chain combines TRBV7-4 with TRBJ2-7; 8 bases line up with TRBD1. The CDR3 length is 16 residues. The germline CDR1 and CDR2 sequences are SGHVT and SQSDAQ. V was clipped by 5 bases and J by 2 bases; unmatched bases: 11.

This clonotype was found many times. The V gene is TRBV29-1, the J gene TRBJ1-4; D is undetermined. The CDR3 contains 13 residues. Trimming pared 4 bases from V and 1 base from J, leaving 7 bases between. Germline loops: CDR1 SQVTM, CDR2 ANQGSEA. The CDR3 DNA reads TGCAGCGTTGGTGACCTAACTAATGAAAAACTGTTTTTT. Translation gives CSVGDLTNEKLFF. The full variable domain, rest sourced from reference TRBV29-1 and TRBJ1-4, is SAVISQKPSRDICQRGTSLTIQCQVDSQVTMMFWYRQQPGQSLTLIATANQGSEATYESGFVIDKFPISRPNLTFSTLTVSNMSPEDSSIYLCSVGDLTNEKLFFGSGTQLSVL.

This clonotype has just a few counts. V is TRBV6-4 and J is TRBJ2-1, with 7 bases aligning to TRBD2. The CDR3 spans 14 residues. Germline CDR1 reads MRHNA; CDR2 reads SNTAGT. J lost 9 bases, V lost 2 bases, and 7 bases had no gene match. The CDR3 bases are TGTGCCAGCAGTGACGAGGGCGGGGGAGCTGAGCAGTTCTTC. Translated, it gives CASSDEGGGAEQFF.

The DNA of the CDR3 is TGTGCCAGCAGTGAAGGGGGACTAGCGGGAAGCACAGATACGCAGTATTTT. Protein sequence: CASSEGGLAGSTDTQYF. The rearrangement uses TRBV2 and TRBJ2-3, with TRBD2 identical over 13 bases. V lost 1 base, J lost 0 bases, and 1 base stayed unmatched. The CDR3 runs to 17 residues. The germline V gene encodes CDR1 SNHLY and CDR2 FYNNEI.

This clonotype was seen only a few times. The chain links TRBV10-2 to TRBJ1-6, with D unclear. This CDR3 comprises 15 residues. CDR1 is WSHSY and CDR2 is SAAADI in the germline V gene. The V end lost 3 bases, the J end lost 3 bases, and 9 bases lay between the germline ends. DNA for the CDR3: TGCGCCAGCAGTGAAAGGGCCAGCTATAATTCACCCCTCCACTTT. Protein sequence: CASSERASYNSPLHF.

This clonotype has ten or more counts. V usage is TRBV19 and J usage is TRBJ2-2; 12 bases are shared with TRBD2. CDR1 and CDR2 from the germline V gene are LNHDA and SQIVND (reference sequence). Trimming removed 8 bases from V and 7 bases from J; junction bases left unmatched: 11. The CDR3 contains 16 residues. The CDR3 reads CASGGLAGGPIGELFF. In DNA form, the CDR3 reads TGTGCCAGTGGGGGGCTAGCGGGGGGGCCGATCGGGGAGCTGTTTTTT.

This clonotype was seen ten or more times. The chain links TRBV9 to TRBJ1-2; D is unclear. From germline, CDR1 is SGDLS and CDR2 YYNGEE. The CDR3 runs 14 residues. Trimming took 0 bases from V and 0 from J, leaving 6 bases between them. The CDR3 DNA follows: TGTGCCAGCAGCGTAGGCAGAGCTAACTATGGCTACACCTTC. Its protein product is CASSVGRANYGYTF.

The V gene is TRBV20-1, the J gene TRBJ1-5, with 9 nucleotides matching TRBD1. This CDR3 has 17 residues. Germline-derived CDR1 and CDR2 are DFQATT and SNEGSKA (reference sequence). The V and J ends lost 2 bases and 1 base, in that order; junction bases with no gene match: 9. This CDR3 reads CSARLKQGALSNQPQHF. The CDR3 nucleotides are TGCAGTGCTAGACTAAAACAGGGGGCCTTGAGCAATCAGCCCCAGCATTTT.

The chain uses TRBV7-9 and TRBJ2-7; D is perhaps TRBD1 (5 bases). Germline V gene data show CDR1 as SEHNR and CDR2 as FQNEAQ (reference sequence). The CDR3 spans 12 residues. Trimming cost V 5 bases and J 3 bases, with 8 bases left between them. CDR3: CASSLDIYEQYF. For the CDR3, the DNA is TGTGCCAGCAGCCTGGACATCTACGAGCAGTACTTC.

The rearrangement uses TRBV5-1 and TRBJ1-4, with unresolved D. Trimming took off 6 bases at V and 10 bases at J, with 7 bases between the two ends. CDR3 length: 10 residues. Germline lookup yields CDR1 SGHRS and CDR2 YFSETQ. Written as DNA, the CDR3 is TGCGCCAGCACTCGGACAAAACTGTTTTTT. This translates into CASTRTKLFF.

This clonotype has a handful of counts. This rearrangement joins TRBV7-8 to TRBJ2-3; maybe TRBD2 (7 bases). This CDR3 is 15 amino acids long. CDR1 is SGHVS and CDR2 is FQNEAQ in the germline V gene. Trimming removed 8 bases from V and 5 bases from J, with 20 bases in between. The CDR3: CASLKGRGRGDTQYF. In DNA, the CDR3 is TGTGCCAGCCTAAAGGGGCGGGGGCGTGGAGATACGCAGTATTTT.

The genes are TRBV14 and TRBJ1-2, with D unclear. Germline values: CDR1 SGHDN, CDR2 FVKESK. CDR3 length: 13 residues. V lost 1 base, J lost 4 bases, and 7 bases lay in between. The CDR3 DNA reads TGTGCCAGCAGCCAAGGGGCCTTCTATGGCTACACCTTC. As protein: CASSQGAFYGYTF.